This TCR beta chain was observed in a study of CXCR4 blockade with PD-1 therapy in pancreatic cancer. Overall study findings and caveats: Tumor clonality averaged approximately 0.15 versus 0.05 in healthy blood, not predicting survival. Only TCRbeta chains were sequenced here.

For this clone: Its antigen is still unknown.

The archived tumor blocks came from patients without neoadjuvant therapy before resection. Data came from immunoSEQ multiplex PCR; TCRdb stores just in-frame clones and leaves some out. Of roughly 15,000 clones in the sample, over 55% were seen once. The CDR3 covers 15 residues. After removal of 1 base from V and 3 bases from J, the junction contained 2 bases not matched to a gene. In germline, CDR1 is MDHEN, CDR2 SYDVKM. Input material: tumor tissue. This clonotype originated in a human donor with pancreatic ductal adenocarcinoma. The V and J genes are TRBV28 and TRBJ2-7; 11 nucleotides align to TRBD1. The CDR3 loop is CASSLLGTGGYEQYF. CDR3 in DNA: TGTGCCAGCAGTTTATTAGGGACAGGGGGCTACGAGCAGTACTTC.